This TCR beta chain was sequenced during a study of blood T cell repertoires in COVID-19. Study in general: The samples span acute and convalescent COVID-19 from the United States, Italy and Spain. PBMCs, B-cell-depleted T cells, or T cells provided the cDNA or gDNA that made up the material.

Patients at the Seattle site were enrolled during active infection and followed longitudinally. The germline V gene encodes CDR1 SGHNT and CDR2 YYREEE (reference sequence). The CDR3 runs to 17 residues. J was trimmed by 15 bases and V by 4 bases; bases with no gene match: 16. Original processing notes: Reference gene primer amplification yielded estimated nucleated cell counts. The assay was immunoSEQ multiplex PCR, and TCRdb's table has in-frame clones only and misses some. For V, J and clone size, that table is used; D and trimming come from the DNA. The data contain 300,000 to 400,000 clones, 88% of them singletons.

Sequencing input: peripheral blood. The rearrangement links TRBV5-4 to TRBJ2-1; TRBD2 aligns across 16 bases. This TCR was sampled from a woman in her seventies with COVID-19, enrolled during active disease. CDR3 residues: CASSGPGTSGGAVVPFF. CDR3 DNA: TGTGCCAGCAGCGGTCCCGGGACTAGCGGGGGGGCTGTAGTTCCGTTCTTC.